This T cell receptor beta chain was identified in a study of blood T cell repertoires in COVID-19. Study context: Acute and convalescent COVID-19 samples came from the United States, Italy and Spain.

V lost 2 bases, J lost 2 bases, and 15 bases lay in between. CDR1 is SGHTA and CDR2 is FQGNSA in the germline V gene. The CDR3 runs to 16 residues. Per the original data handling: The assay estimated nucleated cells by amplifying reference gene primers. The protocol was immunoSEQ multiplex PCR, while the TCRdb copy is restricted to in-frame clones and leaves out a portion. V, J and clone size derive from that table, while D and trimming were established from the DNA sequence. The data contain 250,000 to 300,000 clones, 80% to 90% of them singletons. Material: peripheral blood. This receptor was taken from a middle-aged woman with acute or convalescent COVID-19. V and J are TRBV7-2 and TRBJ2-5, with D possibly TRBD2 on 6 matching bases. Here the CDR3 reads CASSLNRAGSQETQYF. The CDR3 coding sequence is TGTGCCAGCAGCTTAAATCGGGCGGGGTCTCAAGAGACCCAGTACTTC.